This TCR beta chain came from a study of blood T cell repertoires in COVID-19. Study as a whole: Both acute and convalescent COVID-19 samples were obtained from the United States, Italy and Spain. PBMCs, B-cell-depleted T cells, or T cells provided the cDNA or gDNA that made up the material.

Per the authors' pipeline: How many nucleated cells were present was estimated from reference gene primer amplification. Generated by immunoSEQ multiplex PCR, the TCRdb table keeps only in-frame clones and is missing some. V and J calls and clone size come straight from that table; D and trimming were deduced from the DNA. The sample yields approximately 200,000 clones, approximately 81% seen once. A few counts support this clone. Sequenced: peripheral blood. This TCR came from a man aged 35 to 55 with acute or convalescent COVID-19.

The CDR3 reads CASSFVTFVDTGELFF. The CDR3 bases are TGTGCCAGCAGCTTCGTTACATTCGTCGACACCGGGGAGCTGTTTTTT. The chain is built from TRBV5-8 and TRBJ2-2; D is undetermined. Deletions cut 2 bases from V and 3 bases from J, with 14 bases between. This CDR3 spans 16 amino acids. Germline loops: CDR1 SGHTS, CDR2 YDEGEE.